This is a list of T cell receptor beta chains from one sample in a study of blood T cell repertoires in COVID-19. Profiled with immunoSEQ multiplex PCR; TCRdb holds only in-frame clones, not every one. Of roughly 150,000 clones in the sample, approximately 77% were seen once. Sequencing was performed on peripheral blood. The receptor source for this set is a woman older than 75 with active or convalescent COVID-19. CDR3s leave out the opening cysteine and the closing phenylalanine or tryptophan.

cdr3_aa: ASFTWRENEQF
v_call: TRBV6-5
j_call: TRBJ2-1

cdr3_aa: ASSGSIYEQY
v_call: TRBV14
j_call: TRBJ2-7

cdr3_aa: AAATGMNTGELF
v_call: TRBV6-5
j_call: TRBJ2-2

cdr3_aa: ASSPRGTPQFNGEQY
v_call: TRBV4-2
j_call: TRBJ2-7

cdr3_aa: AIRTGETNEKLF
v_call: TRBV10-3
j_call: TRBJ1-4

cdr3_aa: ASSPATGVVTEAF
v_call: TRBV11-3
j_call: TRBJ1-1

cdr3_aa: ASSLMGVGGGQPQH
v_call: TRBV5-6
j_call: TRBJ1-5

cdr3_aa: ASSRGGLADTDTQY
v_call: TRBV5-4
j_call: TRBJ2-3

cdr3_aa: ASSVDREDGYT
v_call: TRBV5-1
j_call: TRBJ1-2

cdr3_aa: ASSRINRENTEAF
v_call: TRBV6-6
j_call: TRBJ1-1

cdr3_aa: ASSLTPPGLASPLH
v_call: TRBV5-1
j_call: TRBJ1-6

cdr3_aa: ASSYIEGMNTEAF
v_call: TRBV6-5
j_call: TRBJ1-1

cdr3_aa: ASSFSGRGTGELF
v_call: TRBV13
j_call: TRBJ2-2

cdr3_aa: ATRTGGEGNTIY
v_call: TRBV5-1
j_call: TRBJ1-3

cdr3_aa: ASSWQGVNHEQY
v_call: TRBV6-2/TRBV6-3
j_call: TRBJ2-7

cdr3_aa: ASSQQGLGNQPQH
v_call: TRBV7-9
j_call: TRBJ1-5

cdr3_aa: ASSLGQGGGSPLH
v_call: TRBV19
j_call: TRBJ1-6

cdr3_aa: AARDLATQPQH
v_call: TRBV6-5
j_call: TRBJ1-5

cdr3_aa: ASSASGTGYEKLF
v_call: TRBV5-1
j_call: TRBJ1-4

cdr3_aa: ASSLGAGDNEQF
v_call: TRBV7-2
j_call: TRBJ2-1

cdr3_aa: ASSDRLAGEKLF
v_call: TRBV18
j_call: TRBJ1-4

cdr3_aa: ASRDYRDPEAF
v_call: TRBV19
j_call: TRBJ1-1

cdr3_aa: ASSPKAGLQY
v_call: TRBV7-3
j_call: TRBJ2-3

cdr3_aa: ASAFGSYSEQF
v_call: TRBV19
j_call: TRBJ2-1

cdr3_aa: ASSRSRNTEAF
v_call: TRBV6-5
j_call: TRBJ1-1

cdr3_aa: ASRTRGAGRDEQY
v_call: TRBV28
j_call: TRBJ2-7

cdr3_aa: ASSLRGGNTEAF
v_call: TRBV5-4
j_call: TRBJ1-1

cdr3_aa: ASSWTSGSSYNEQF
v_call: TRBV5-1
j_call: TRBJ2-1

cdr3_aa: ASRLTSGDTQY
v_call: TRBV6-5
j_call: TRBJ2-3

cdr3_aa: ASSPRVGSSNQPQH
v_call: TRBV28
j_call: TRBJ1-5

cdr3_aa: ASSLSPRTDSNQPQH
v_call: TRBV5-1
j_call: TRBJ1-5

cdr3_aa: ASSLSGSTEAF
v_call: TRBV18
j_call: TRBJ1-1

cdr3_aa: ASSLMGGPLH
v_call: TRBV12-3/TRBV12-4
j_call: TRBJ1-6

cdr3_aa: ASSQREAGNTIY
v_call: TRBV14
j_call: TRBJ1-3

cdr3_aa: ASSYLTHNEQF
v_call: TRBV6-2/TRBV6-3
j_call: TRBJ2-1

cdr3_aa: ARKGLEKLF
v_call: TRBV27
j_call: TRBJ1-4

cdr3_aa: ASRQLPFATGNNQPQH
v_call: TRBV28
j_call: TRBJ1-5

cdr3_aa: ASSQALASY
v_call: TRBV3-1/TRBV3-2
j_call: TRBJ2-5

cdr3_aa: ATSVQDYSSYEQY
v_call: TRBV24-1
j_call: TRBJ2-7

cdr3_aa: ASSQGEQGPH
v_call: TRBV3-1/TRBV3-2
j_call: TRBJ1-5

cdr3_aa: ASSQSGTGIHEQY
v_call: TRBV23-1
j_call: TRBJ2-7

cdr3_aa: ASSLGGGRNTEAF
v_call: TRBV9
j_call: TRBJ1-1

cdr3_aa: ASSQQTREWKNEQF
v_call: TRBV7-8
j_call: TRBJ2-1

cdr3_aa: ASSQGPGQY
v_call: TRBV3-1/TRBV3-2
j_call: TRBJ2-7

cdr3_aa: ASSPRQGSFQPQH
v_call: TRBV19
j_call: TRBJ1-5